This T cell receptor beta chain emerged from a study of blood T cells in healthy people across ages. Per sample, a minimum of 6 million PBMCs were isolated. Sample-barcoded 5' priming and a J-beta primer mix drove a second PCR of about 6 to 12 cycles. MiXCR, run by TCRdb on the 5' RACE reads, gives a single entry per CDR3 protein. The sample shows 800,000 or so distinct CDR3 sequences, roughly 25% of them seen only once. The CDR3 is 15 amino acids. The V end lost 6 bases, the J end lost 1 base, and 15 bases lay between the germline ends. The germline V gene has CDR1 SNHLY and CDR2 FYNNEI. A further study also used this sample, focusing on T cells of mothers and their children.

Sequenced input: blood. V and J are TRBV2 and TRBJ1-2; D uncertain. This receptor was obtained from a boy under 18 in good health. The CDR3 loop reads CASRQSQALNYGYTF. For the CDR3, the DNA is TGTGCCAGCAGACAGAGTCAAGCCCTTAACTATGGCTACACCTTC.